The sample holds a few counts of the clone carrying this T cell receptor beta chain. Its antigen remains unknown. Using a J-beta primer mix together with a sample-barcoded 5' primer, a second PCR was run for roughly 7 to 11 cycles. TCRdb called the 5' RACE reads again in MiXCR, with one record for every CDR3 protein. Seen here are fewer than 700,000 distinct CDR3 sequences, over 40% observed once, and the top ten hold around 30%. This sample was included in a study of blood T cells in healthy people across ages. Study-level results: Comparison with aged donors showed that long-lived donors had more naive CD4+ cells and higher diversity.

The CDR3 spans 17 residues. Germline values: CDR1 SGHTA, CDR2 FQGNSA. J gave up 2 bases and V 1 base, and 8 bases lay outside the gene matches. The source material was blood. V is TRBV7-2 and J is TRBJ2-3; 8 bases align to TRBD2. The TCR originated in an elderly man in good health. The CDR3 sequence: CASSLGEGTRTTDTQYF. CDR3 nucleotides: TGTGCCAGCAGCTTAGGAGAAGGGACTAGAACCACAGATACGCAGTATTTT.